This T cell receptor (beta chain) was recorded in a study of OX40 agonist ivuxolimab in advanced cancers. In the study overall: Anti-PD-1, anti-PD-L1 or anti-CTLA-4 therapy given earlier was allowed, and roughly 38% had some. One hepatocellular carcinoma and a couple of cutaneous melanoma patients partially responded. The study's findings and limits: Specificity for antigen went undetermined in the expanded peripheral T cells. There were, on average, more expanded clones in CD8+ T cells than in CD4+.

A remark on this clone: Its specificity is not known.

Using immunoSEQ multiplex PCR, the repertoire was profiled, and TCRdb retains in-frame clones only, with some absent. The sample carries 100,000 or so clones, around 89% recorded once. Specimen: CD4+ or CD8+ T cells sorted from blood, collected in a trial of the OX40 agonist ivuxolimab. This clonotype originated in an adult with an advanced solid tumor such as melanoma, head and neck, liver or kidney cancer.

The CDR3 loop is CAWRPRDRGGDWAQYF. The CDR3 bases are TGTGCCTGGAGACCCCGGGACAGGGGGGGGGATTGGGCGCAGTATTTT. This sequence joins TRBV30 and TRBJ2-3; 11 positions match TRBD1. The germline gives CDR1 GTSNPN, CDR2 SVGIG (reference sequence). The CDR3 contains 16 residues. The V and J ends lost 3 bases and 10 bases, in that order; junction bases with no gene match: 15.